This TCR beta chain was captured in a study of cytomegalovirus exposure and HLA in healthy donors. About the research overall: HLA-typed donors contributed 80 million or so unique TCRs, which were held in an early data release. Just over 80% of roughly 400 genotyped donors fell in the Caucasian-associated ancestry cluster. Study-wide findings and caveats: Most TCR beta V segments were productive about 90% or about 30% of the time in an earlier analysis. TCR beta V- and J-gene trimming, according to a later analysis, was linked to a missense DCLRE1C variant.

With 60 Vbeta and 13 Jbeta primers, the PCR was carried out. The data were produced by immunoSEQ multiplex PCR, yet TCRdb's version contains in-frame clones alone and is incomplete. The table has 95,000 or so clones, about 76% seen once. Trimming cost V 4 bases and J 1 base; bases outside gene matches: 4. The CDR3 runs 15 residues. Germline CDR1 and CDR2: SGDLS and YYNGEE. Of note for this clone: What it recognizes is unknown.

The J gene is TRBJ2-3, the V gene TRBV9; 9 nucleotides match TRBD1. The sample taken for sequencing was PBMCs. The receptor was derived from a woman aged 40 to 55 in good health and CMV-seronegative. The CDR3 nucleotides read TGTGCCAGCAGCCCTCGGACAGGGGGCACAGATACGCAGTATTTT. This sequence encodes CASSPRTGGTDTQYF. Looking up the rest from reference TRBV9 and TRBJ2-3 gives the full variable domain: DSGVTQTPKHLITATGQRVTLRCSPRSGDLSVYWYQQSLDQGLQFLIQYYNGEERAKGNILERFSAQQFPDLHSELNLSSLELGDSALYFCASSPRTGGTDTQYFGPGTRLTVL.